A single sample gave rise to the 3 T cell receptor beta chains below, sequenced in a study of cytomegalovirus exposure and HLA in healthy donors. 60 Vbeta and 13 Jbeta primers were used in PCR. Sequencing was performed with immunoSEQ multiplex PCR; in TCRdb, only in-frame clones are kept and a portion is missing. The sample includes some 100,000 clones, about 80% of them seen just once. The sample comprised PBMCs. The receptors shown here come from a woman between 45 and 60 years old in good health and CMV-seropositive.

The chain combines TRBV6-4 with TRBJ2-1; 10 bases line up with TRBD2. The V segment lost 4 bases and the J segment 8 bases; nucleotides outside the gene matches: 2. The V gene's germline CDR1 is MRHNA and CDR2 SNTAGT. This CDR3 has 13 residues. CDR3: CASSASGRYEQFF. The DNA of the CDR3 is TGTGCCAGCAGTGCTAGCGGGAGATATGAGCAGTTCTTC.

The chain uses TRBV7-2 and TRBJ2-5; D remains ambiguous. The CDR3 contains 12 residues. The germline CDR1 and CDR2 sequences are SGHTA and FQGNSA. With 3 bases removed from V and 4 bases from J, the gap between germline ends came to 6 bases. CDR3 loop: CASSFNSETQYF. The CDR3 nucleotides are TGTGCCAGCAGCTTTAATTCAGAGACCCAGTACTTC.

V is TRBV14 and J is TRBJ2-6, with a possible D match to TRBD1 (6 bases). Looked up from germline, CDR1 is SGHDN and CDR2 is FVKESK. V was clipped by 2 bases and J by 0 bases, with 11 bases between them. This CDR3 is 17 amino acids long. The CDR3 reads CASSQKGVLSGANVLTF. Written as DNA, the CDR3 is TGTGCCAGCAGCCAAAAGGGGGTCCTCTCTGGGGCCAACGTCCTGACTTTC.